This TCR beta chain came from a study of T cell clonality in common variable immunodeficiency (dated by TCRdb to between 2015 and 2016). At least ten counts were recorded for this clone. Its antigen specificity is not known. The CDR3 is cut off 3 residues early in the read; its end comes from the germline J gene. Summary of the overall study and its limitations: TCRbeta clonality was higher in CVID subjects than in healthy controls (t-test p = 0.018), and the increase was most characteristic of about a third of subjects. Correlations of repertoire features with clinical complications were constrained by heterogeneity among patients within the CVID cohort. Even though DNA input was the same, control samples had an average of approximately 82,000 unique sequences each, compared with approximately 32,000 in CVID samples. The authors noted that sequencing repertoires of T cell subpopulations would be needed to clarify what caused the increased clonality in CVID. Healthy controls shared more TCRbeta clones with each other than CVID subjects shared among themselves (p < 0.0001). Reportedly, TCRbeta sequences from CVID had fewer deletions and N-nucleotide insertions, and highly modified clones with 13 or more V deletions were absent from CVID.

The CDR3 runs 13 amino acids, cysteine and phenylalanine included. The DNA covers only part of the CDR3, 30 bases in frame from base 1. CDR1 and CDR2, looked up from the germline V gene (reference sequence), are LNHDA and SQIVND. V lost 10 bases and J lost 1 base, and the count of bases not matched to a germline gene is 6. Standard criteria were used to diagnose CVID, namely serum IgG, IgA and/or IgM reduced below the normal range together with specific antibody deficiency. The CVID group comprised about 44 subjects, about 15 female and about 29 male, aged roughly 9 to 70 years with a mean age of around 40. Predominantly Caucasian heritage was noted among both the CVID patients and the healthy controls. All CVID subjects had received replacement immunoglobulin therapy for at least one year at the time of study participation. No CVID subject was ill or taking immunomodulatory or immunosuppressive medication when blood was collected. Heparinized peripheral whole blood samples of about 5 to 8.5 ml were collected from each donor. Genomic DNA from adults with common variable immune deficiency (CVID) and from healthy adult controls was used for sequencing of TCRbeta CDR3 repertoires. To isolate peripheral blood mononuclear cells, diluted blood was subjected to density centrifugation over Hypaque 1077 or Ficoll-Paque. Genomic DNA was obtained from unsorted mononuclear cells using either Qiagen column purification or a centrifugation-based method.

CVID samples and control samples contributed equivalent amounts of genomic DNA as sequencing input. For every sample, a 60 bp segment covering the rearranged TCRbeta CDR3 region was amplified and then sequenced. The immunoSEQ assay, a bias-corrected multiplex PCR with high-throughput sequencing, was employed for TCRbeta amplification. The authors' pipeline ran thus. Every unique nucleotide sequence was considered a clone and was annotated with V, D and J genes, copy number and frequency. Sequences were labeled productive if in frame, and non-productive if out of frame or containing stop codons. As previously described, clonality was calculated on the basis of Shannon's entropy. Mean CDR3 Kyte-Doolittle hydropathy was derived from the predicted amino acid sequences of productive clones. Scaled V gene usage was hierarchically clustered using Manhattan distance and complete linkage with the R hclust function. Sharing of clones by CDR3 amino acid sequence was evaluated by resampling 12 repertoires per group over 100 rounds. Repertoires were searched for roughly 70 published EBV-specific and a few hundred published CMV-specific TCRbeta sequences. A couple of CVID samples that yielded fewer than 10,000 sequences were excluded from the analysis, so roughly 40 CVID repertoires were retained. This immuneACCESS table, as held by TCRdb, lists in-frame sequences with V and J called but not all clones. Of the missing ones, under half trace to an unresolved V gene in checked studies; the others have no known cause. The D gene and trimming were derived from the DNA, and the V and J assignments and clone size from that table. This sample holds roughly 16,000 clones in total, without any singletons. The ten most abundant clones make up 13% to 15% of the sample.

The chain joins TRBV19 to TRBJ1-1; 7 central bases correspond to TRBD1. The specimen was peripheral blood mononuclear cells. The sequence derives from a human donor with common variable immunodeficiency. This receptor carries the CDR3 CATKNRGNTEAFF. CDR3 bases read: TGTGCCACCAAGAACAGGGGGAACACTGAA.